These T cell receptor beta chains were read from a single sample in a study of shared clonotypes between healthy human individuals. TCRdb's copy holds only in-frame clones and misses some; the assay was immunoSEQ multiplex PCR. The sample has some 2,100,000 clones, approximately 94% seen once. Sequencing was carried out using naive CD8+ T cells from PBMCs. Source of these receptors: a young man in good health. Some clones in this sample may be carry-over from other donors' samples. Both conserved end residues are part of each CDR3. The order of the fields is CDR3 protein, CDR3 DNA, V gene, J gene, CDR3 length, clone size, D gene. A D gene is named only where the DNA matches it firmly. The size field is filled for only some rows; it gives once, few, many or a size class.

cdr3_aa: CASSSGGMRTEAFF; cdr3_nt: TGTGCCAGCAGCTCAGGGGGAATGCGCACTGAAGCTTTCTTT; v_call: TRBV11-2; j_call: TRBJ1-1; cdr3_length: 14; clone_size: -; d_call: TRBD1
cdr3_aa: CASSDSTEIYGYTF; cdr3_nt: TGTGCCAGCAGCGACTCGACAGAAATCTATGGCTACACCTTC; v_call: TRBV7-2; j_call: TRBJ1-2; cdr3_length: 14; clone_size: -; d_call: -
cdr3_aa: CASSLAASGYNEQFF; cdr3_nt: TGTGCCAGCAGCTTAGCGGCTAGCGGCTACAATGAGCAGTTCTTC; v_call: TRBV7-9; j_call: TRBJ2-1; cdr3_length: 15; clone_size: -; d_call: TRBD2
cdr3_aa: CASSQDRGRLQPQHF; cdr3_nt: TGCGCCAGCAGCCAAGACAGGGGGCGCCTCCAGCCCCAGCATTTT; v_call: TRBV4-1; j_call: TRBJ1-5; cdr3_length: 15; clone_size: few; d_call: TRBD1
cdr3_aa: CASSPRQGRTGELFF; cdr3_nt: TGTGCCAGCAGCCCCAGACAGGGTAGGACCGGGGAGCTGTTTTTT; v_call: TRBV7-9; j_call: TRBJ2-2; cdr3_length: 15; clone_size: -; d_call: TRBD1
cdr3_aa: CASSLDMSSYEQYF; cdr3_nt: TGTGCCAGCAGCTTGGACATGAGCTCCTACGAGCAGTACTTC; v_call: TRBV5-4; j_call: TRBJ2-7; cdr3_length: 14; clone_size: -; d_call: -
cdr3_aa: CASSLGGSEAFF; cdr3_nt: TGTGCCAGCAGCCTCGGGGGGTCTGAAGCTTTCTTT; v_call: TRBV7-9; j_call: TRBJ1-1; cdr3_length: 12; clone_size: -; d_call: -
cdr3_aa: CASSSWRDGTDTQYF; cdr3_nt: TGTGCCAGCAGCTCCTGGCGGGACGGCACAGATACGCAGTATTTT; v_call: TRBV7-9; j_call: TRBJ2-3; cdr3_length: 15; clone_size: -; d_call: -
cdr3_aa: CAWSVLAEAFF; cdr3_nt: TGTGCCTGGAGTGTACTAGCTGAAGCTTTCTTT; v_call: TRBV30; j_call: TRBJ1-1; cdr3_length: 11; clone_size: -; d_call: -
cdr3_aa: CASSQPRGEIEETQYF; cdr3_nt: TGTGCCAGCAGCCAACCACGGGGGGAGATCGAGGAGACCCAGTACTTC; v_call: TRBV7-6; j_call: TRBJ2-5; cdr3_length: 16; clone_size: -; d_call: TRBD2
cdr3_aa: CASRAAGDVYGYTF; cdr3_nt: TGTGCCAGTAGGGCGGCAGGGGACGTATATGGCTACACCTTC; v_call: TRBV19; j_call: TRBJ1-2; cdr3_length: 14; clone_size: -; d_call: -
cdr3_aa: CASSFSLADSTDTQYF; cdr3_nt: TGTGCCAGCAGCTTTTCCCTAGCGGACAGCACAGATACGCAGTATTTT; v_call: TRBV5-4; j_call: TRBJ2-3; cdr3_length: 16; clone_size: once; d_call: TRBD2
cdr3_aa: CASSDRGQDEAFF; cdr3_nt: TGTGCCTCGTCGGACAGGGGGCAGGATGAAGCTTTCTTT; v_call: TRBV30; j_call: TRBJ1-1; cdr3_length: 13; clone_size: -; d_call: TRBD1
cdr3_aa: CASSPGTGGAQGANVLTF; cdr3_nt: TGCGCCAGCAGCCCCGGGACAGGGGGCGCGCAAGGGGCCAACGTCCTGACTTTC; v_call: TRBV4-1; j_call: TRBJ2-6; cdr3_length: 18; clone_size: -; d_call: TRBD1
cdr3_aa: CASSFGHTNYGYTF; cdr3_nt: TGTGCCAGCAGCTTCGGTCATACTAACTATGGCTACACCTTC; v_call: TRBV7-9; j_call: TRBJ1-2; cdr3_length: 14; clone_size: -; d_call: -
cdr3_aa: CASSVGVKGNEQFF; cdr3_nt: TGTGCCAGCAGCGTAGGGGTCAAGGGCAATGAGCAGTTCTTC; v_call: TRBV9; j_call: TRBJ2-1; cdr3_length: 14; clone_size: -; d_call: -
cdr3_aa: CASSFITSGSYYEQYF; cdr3_nt: TGTGCCAGCAGCTTTATAACTAGCGGGAGTTACTACGAGCAGTACTTC; v_call: TRBV11-2; j_call: TRBJ2-7; cdr3_length: 16; clone_size: -; d_call: TRBD2
cdr3_aa: CANRRSWQGGYEQYF; cdr3_nt: TGTGCCAATCGGCGGAGCTGGCAAGGAGGCTACGAGCAGTACTTC; v_call: TRBV6-5; j_call: TRBJ2-7; cdr3_length: 15; clone_size: once; d_call: -
cdr3_aa: CASSSRQGAGRGYTF; cdr3_nt: TGTGCCAGCAGCAGCCGACAGGGGGCTGGGCGAGGCTACACCTTC; v_call: TRBV7-8; j_call: TRBJ1-2; cdr3_length: 15; clone_size: -; d_call: TRBD1
cdr3_aa: CASSIQVYEQYF; cdr3_nt: TGTGCCAGCAGCATACAGGTTTACGAGCAGTACTTC; v_call: TRBV7-9; j_call: TRBJ2-7; cdr3_length: 12; clone_size: -; d_call: -
cdr3_aa: CASSPSSGPYEQYF; cdr3_nt: TGTGCCAGCAGTCCTTCTAGCGGCCCCTACGAGCAGTACTTC; v_call: TRBV6-6; j_call: TRBJ2-7; cdr3_length: 14; clone_size: -; d_call: TRBD2
cdr3_aa: CASSSGADRANYGYTF; cdr3_nt: TGTGCCAGCAGCTCGGGGGCGGACAGGGCTAACTATGGCTACACCTTC; v_call: TRBV13; j_call: TRBJ1-2; cdr3_length: 16; clone_size: -; d_call: TRBD1
cdr3_aa: CASSQDPLGLVVGEQYF; cdr3_nt: TGTGCCAGCAGCCAAGATCCCCTGGGACTAGTTGTCGGCGAGCAGTACTTC; v_call: TRBV4-2; j_call: TRBJ2-7; cdr3_length: 17; clone_size: once; d_call: TRBD2
cdr3_aa: CAISPDRKQYF; cdr3_nt: TGTGCCATCAGTCCGGACCGGAAGCAGTACTTC; v_call: TRBV10-3; j_call: TRBJ2-7; cdr3_length: 11; clone_size: -; d_call: -
cdr3_aa: CASSHDGTYNEQFF; cdr3_nt: TGTGCCAGCAGCCACGACGGAACCTACAATGAGCAGTTCTTC; v_call: TRBV16; j_call: TRBJ2-1; cdr3_length: 14; clone_size: -; d_call: -
cdr3_aa: CASSQDLGEGVEQFF; cdr3_nt: TGTGCCAGCAGCCAGGATCTGGGAGAAGGAGTTGAGCAGTTCTTC; v_call: TRBV4-2; j_call: TRBJ2-1; cdr3_length: 15; clone_size: -; d_call: -
cdr3_aa: CASSLSAGEGKETQYF; cdr3_nt: TGTGCCAGCAGCTTATCGGCGGGAGAGGGCAAAGAGACCCAGTACTTC; v_call: TRBV7-9; j_call: TRBJ2-5; cdr3_length: 16; clone_size: -; d_call: TRBD2
cdr3_aa: CASSLGSGYNEQFF; cdr3_nt: TGTGCCAGCAGTTTAGGTTCGGGCTACAATGAGCAGTTCTTC; v_call: TRBV27; j_call: TRBJ2-1; cdr3_length: 14; clone_size: -; d_call: -
cdr3_aa: CASSLVGLSYEQYF; cdr3_nt: TGTGCCAGCAGTTTGGTAGGCCTCTCCTACGAGCAGTACTTC; v_call: TRBV27; j_call: TRBJ2-7; cdr3_length: 14; clone_size: once; d_call: -
cdr3_aa: CASSFAGGDHEQYF; cdr3_nt: TGTGCCAGCAGTTTTGCAGGGGGGGACCACGAGCAGTACTTC; v_call: TRBV28; j_call: TRBJ2-7; cdr3_length: 14; clone_size: once; d_call: -
cdr3_aa: CASSLTSQGSNYGYTF; cdr3_nt: TGTGCCAGCAGCTTAACCTCCCAGGGGTCTAACTATGGCTACACCTTC; v_call: TRBV7-9; j_call: TRBJ1-2; cdr3_length: 16; clone_size: -; d_call: -
cdr3_aa: CASSQVGVKAEAFF; cdr3_nt: TGCGCCAGCAGCCAAGTAGGGGTGAAGGCTGAAGCTTTCTTT; v_call: TRBV4-1; j_call: TRBJ1-1; cdr3_length: 14; clone_size: -; d_call: -
cdr3_aa: CASSLDFPDTQYF; cdr3_nt: TGTGCCAGCAGTTTAGATTTCCCAGATACGCAGTATTTT; v_call: TRBV27; j_call: TRBJ2-3; cdr3_length: 13; clone_size: -; d_call: -
cdr3_aa: CASTYRTTLSYNEQFF; cdr3_nt: TGTGCCAGCACCTATCGTACTACCCTCTCCTACAATGAGCAGTTCTTC; v_call: TRBV9; j_call: TRBJ2-1; cdr3_length: 16; clone_size: -; d_call: -
cdr3_aa: CASSARNRALTDTQYF; cdr3_nt: TGTGCCAGCAGCGCCCGGAACAGGGCCCTCACAGATACGCAGTATTTT; v_call: TRBV21-1; j_call: TRBJ2-3; cdr3_length: 16; clone_size: -; d_call: -
cdr3_aa: CASRFYYGYTF; cdr3_nt: TGTGCCAGCAGATTTTACTATGGCTACACCTTC; v_call: TRBV28; j_call: TRBJ1-2; cdr3_length: 11; clone_size: -; d_call: -
cdr3_aa: CASSLAGGPYEQYF; cdr3_nt: TGTGCCAGCAGCTTAGCCGGGGGGCCCTACGAGCAGTACTTC; v_call: TRBV11-2; j_call: TRBJ2-7; cdr3_length: 14; clone_size: -; d_call: -
cdr3_aa: CASSQFTGPNQPQHF; cdr3_nt: TGCGCCAGCAGCCAATTTACAGGGCCCAATCAGCCCCAGCATTTT; v_call: TRBV4-1; j_call: TRBJ1-5; cdr3_length: 15; clone_size: once; d_call: -
cdr3_aa: CASSQGGSSSYEQYF; cdr3_nt: TGCGCCAGCAGCCAAGGGGGGAGTAGCTCCTACGAGCAGTACTTC; v_call: TRBV4-1; j_call: TRBJ2-7; cdr3_length: 15; clone_size: once; d_call: -
cdr3_aa: CASRPGQGTEKLFF; cdr3_nt: TGTGCCAGTAGACCGGGACAGGGGACCGAAAAACTGTTTTTT; v_call: TRBV19; j_call: TRBJ1-4; cdr3_length: 14; clone_size: -; d_call: TRBD1
cdr3_aa: CASSVWGGANNEQFF; cdr3_nt: TGTGCCAGCAGTGTCTGGGGGGGCGCAAACAATGAGCAGTTCTTC; v_call: TRBV27; j_call: TRBJ2-1; cdr3_length: 15; clone_size: -; d_call: -